This TCR beta chain was identified in a study of blood T cell repertoires in COVID-19. In the authors' methods: Counts of nucleated cells, estimated from reference gene primer amplification, were obtained. TCRdb's table, derived via immunoSEQ multiplex PCR, lists solely in-frame clones and lacks some. V and J calls and clone size are given by that table; D and trimming were obtained from the DNA. The sample lists a few hundred thousand clones; 86% were seen once. Germline V CDR1 and CDR2: SNHLY, FYNNEI. V was shortened by 0 bases and J by 1 base, with 10 bases between the two germline ends. The CDR3 has 16 residues.

The source is a woman between 25 and 40 years old with active or convalescent COVID-19. V is TRBV2 and J is TRBJ1-5; perhaps TRBD1 as D (5 bases). Sequencing input: peripheral blood. The CDR3 protein is CASSEAPTGSNQPQHF. The CDR3 bases are TGTGCCAGCAGTGAAGCGCCAACAGGAAGCAATCAGCCCCAGCATTTT. Together with reference TRBV2 and TRBJ1-5, the CDR3 gives the full variable domain: EPEVTQTPSHQVTQMGQEVILRCVPISNHLYFYWYRQILGQKVEFLVSFYNNEISEKSEIFDDQFSVERPDGSNFTLKIRSTKLEDSAMYFCASSEAPTGSNQPQHFGDGTRLSIL.